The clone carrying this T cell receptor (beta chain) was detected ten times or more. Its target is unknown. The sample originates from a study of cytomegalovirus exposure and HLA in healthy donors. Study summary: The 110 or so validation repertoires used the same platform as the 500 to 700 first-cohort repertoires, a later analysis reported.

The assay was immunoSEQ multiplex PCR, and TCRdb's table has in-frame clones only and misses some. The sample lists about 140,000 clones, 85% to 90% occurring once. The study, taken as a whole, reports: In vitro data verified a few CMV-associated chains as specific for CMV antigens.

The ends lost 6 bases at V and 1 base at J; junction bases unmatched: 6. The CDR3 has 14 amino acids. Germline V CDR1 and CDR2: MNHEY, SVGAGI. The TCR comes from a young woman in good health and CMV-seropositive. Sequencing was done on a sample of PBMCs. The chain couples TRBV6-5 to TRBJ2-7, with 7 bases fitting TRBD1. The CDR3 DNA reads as TGTGCCAGCAGAAGGGACAGCAGTTCCTACGAGCAGTACTTC. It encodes CASRRDSSSYEQYF.